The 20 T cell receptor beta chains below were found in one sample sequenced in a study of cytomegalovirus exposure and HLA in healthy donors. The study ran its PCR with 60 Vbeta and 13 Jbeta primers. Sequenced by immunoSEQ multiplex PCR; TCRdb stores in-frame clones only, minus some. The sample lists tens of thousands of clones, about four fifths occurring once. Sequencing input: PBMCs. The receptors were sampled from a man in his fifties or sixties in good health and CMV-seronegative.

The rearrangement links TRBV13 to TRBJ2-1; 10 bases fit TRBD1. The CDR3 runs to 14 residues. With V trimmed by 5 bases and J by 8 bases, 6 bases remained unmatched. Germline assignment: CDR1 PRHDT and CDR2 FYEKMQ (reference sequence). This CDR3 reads CASSEEGQGYEQFF. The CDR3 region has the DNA TGTGCCAGCAGCGAGGAGGGACAGGGGTATGAGCAGTTCTTC. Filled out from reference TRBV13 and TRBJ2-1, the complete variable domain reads AAGVIQSPRHLIKEKRETATLKCYPIPRHDTVYWYQQGPGQDPQFLISFYEKMQSDKGSIPDRFSAQQFSDYHSELNMSSLELGDSALYFCASSEEGQGYEQFFGPGTRLTVL.

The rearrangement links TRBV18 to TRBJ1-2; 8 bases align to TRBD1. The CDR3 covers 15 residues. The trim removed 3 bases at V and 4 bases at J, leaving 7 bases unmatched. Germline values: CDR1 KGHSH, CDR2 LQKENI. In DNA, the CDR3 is TGTGCCAGCTCACCTGGACAGGGCACTGCCTATGGCTACACCTTC. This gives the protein CASSPGQGTAYGYTF.

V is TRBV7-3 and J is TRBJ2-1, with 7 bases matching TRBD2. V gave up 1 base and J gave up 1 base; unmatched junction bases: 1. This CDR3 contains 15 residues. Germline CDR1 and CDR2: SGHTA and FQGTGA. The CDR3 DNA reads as TGTGCCAGCAGCTTAAGCGGGGGATCCTACAATGAGCAGTTCTTC. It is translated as CASSLSGGSYNEQFF.

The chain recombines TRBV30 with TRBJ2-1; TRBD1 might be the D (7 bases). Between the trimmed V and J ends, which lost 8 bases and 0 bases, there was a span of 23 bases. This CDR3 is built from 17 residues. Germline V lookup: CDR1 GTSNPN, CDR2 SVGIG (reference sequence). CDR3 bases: TGTGCCCTTGGAGGGGGCAACATCTTGAGCTCCTACAATGAGCAGTTCTTC. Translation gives CALGGGNILSSYNEQFF. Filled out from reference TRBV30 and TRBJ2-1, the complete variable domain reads SQTIHQWPATLVQPVGSPLSLECTVEGTSNPNLYWYRQAAGRGLQLLFYSVGIGQISSEVPQNLSASRPQDRQFILSSKKLLLSDSGFYLCALGGGNILSSYNEQFFGPGTRLTVL.

In DNA, the CDR3 is TGTGCCAGCAGCTCCCTCGTTCAGTACTTC. It codes for CASSSLVQYF. The chain joins TRBV5-8 to TRBJ2-4; the D is unclear. This CDR3 region has 10 residues. Germline-derived CDR1 and CDR2 are SGHTS and YDEGEE. Deletions cut 3 bases from V and 11 bases from J, with 6 bases between.

CDR3 sequence reads: CASSLGQNYGYTF. DNA of the CDR3: TGTGCCAGCAGCCTGGGACAGAACTATGGCTACACCTTC. The gene calls are TRBV6-5 and TRBJ1-2, with TRBD1 identical over 7 bases. The CDR3 spans 13 residues. V gave up 6 bases and J gave up 2 bases; unmatched junction bases: 3. The germline gives CDR1 MNHEY, CDR2 SVGAGI.

The CDR3 DNA reads as TGTGCCAGCAGTGATAGGGCAGGGGATCAGCCCCAGCATTTT. This codes for CASSDRAGDQPQHF. The chain has TRBV6-1 and TRBJ1-5; tentative D call: TRBD1 (6 bases). This CDR3 is 14 amino acids long. Germline loops: CDR1 MNHNS, CDR2 SASEGT. Between the trimmed V and J ends, which lost 3 bases and 5 bases, there was a span of 11 bases.

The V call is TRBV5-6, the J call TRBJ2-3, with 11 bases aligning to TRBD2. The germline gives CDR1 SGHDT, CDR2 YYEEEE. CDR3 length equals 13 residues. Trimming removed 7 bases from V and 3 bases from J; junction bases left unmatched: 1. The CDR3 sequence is CASWTSGTDTQYF. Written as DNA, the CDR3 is TGTGCCAGCTGGACTAGCGGGACAGATACGCAGTATTTT.

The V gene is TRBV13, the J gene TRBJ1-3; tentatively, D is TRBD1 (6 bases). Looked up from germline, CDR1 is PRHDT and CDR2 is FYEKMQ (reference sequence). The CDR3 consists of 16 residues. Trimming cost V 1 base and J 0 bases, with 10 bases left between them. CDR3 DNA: TGTGCCAGCAGCTTAGCGGGACACCGCTCTGGAAACACCATATATTTT. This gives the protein CASSLAGHRSGNTIYF.

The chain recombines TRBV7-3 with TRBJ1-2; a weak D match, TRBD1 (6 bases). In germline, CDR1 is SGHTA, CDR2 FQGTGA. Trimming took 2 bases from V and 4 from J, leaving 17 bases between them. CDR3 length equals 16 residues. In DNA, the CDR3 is TGTGCCAGCAGCTTAGGGGCAGGGGCCCGGAGCTATGGCTACACCTTC. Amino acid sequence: CASSLGAGARSYGYTF.

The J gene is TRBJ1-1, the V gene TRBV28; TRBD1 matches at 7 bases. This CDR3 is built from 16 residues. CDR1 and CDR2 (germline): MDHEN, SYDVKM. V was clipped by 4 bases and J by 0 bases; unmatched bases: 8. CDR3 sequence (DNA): TGTGCCAGCAGTTCCTTCAGGGGGTTTGTGAACACTGAAGCTTTCTTT. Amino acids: CASSSFRGFVNTEAFF.

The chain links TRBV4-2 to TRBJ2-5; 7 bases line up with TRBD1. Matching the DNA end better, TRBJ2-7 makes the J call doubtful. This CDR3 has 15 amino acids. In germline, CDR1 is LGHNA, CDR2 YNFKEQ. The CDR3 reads CASSRLGQNSYEQYF. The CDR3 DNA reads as TGTGCCAGCAGCCGATTGGGACAGAACTCCTACGAGCAGTACTTC.

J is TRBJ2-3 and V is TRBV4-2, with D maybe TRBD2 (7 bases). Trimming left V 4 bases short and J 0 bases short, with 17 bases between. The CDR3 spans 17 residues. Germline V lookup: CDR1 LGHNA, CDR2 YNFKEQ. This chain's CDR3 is CASSPQGGGRSTDTQYF. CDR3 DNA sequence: TGTGCCAGCAGCCCCCAAGGGGGGGGGCGAAGCACAGATACGCAGTATTTT.

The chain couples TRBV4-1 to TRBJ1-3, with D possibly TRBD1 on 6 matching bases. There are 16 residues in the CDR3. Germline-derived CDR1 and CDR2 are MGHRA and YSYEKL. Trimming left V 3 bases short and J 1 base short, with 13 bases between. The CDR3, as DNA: TGCGCCAGCAGCCACAACGACAGGCTTTCTGGAAACACCATATATTTT. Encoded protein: CASSHNDRLSGNTIYF.

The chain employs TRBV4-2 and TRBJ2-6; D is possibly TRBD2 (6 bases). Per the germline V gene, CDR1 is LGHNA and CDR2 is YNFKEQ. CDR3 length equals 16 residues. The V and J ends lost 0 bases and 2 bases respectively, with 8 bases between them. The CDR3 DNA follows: TGTGCCAGCAGCCAAGAAGGAGGGACTGGGGCCAACGTCCTGACTTTC. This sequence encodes CASSQEGGTGANVLTF.

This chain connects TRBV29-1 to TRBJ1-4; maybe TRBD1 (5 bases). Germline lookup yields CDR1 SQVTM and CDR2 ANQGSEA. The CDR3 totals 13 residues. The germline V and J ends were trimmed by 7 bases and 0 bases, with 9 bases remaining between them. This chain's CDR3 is CSAGQATNEKLFF. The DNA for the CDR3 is TGCAGCGCCGGACAAGCAACTAATGAAAAACTGTTTTTT.

The CDR3 nucleotides read TGTGCCAGTAGTATTGGGTCAGGGGCTACGGTGGCCCAGTACTTC. This gives the protein CASSIGSGATVAQYF. This chain joins TRBV19 and TRBJ2-5, with a tentative D call TRBD1 (6 bases). Germline loops: CDR1 LNHDA, CDR2 SQIVND (reference sequence). The V end was cut by 3 bases, the J end by 9 bases, with 20 bases between. The CDR3 loop spans 15 amino acids.

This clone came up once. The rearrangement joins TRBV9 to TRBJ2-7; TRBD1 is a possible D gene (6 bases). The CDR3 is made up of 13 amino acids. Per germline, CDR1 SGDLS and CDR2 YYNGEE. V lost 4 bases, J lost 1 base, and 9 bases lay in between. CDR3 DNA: TGTGCCAGCAGCCCCACAGGGTCCTACGAGCAGTACTTC. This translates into CASSPTGSYEQYF.

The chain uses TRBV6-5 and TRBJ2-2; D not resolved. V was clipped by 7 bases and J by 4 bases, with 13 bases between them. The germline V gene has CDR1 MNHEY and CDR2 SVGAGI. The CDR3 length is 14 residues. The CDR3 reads CASTLSGSTGELFF. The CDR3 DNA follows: TGTGCCAGCACCCTTTCCGGGTCCACCGGGGAGCTGTTTTTT.

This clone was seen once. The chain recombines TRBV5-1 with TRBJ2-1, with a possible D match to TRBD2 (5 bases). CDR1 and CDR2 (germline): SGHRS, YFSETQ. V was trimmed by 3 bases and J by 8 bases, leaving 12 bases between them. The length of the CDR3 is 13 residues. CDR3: CASSSLASDEQFF. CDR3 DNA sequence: TGCGCCAGCAGCTCTCTAGCATCCGATGAGCAGTTCTTC.